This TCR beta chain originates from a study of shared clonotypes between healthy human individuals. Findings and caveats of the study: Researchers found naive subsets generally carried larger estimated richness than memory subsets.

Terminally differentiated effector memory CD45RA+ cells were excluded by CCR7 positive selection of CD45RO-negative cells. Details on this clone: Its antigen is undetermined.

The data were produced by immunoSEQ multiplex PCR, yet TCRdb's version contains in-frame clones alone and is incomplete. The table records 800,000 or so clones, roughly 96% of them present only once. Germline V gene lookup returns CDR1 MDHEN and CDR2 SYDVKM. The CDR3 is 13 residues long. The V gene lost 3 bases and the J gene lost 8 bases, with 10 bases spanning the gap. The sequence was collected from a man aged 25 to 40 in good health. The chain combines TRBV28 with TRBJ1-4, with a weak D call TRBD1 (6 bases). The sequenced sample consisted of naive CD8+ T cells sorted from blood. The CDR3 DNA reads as TGTGCCAGCAGTTTGGGGGCAGCAGAAAAACTGTTTTTT. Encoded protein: CASSLGAAEKLFF.